Listed below are T cell receptor beta chains from one sample, sequenced in a study of blood T cell repertoires in COVID-19. Only in-frame clones appear in the TCRdb table, and some are missing; sequencing was by immunoSEQ multiplex PCR. The profile shows around 200,000 clones, 75% to 90% of them singletons. Source material: PBMCs or T cells enriched from blood (not recorded which). The receptors come from a woman between 40 and 50 years old with acute COVID-19. The CDR3 runs from the conserved cysteine through the conserved F or W. D genes are given only for firm matches. Size tells how often a clone was seen (once, few, many) or the class of an expanded clone, and some rows leave it out.

j_gene	v_gene	d_gene	abundance	CDR3aa	CDR3nt
TRBJ2-7	TRBV5-8	TRBD1	NA	CASSLDGTGAPMIYEQYF	TGTGCCAGCAGCTTGGACGGGACAGGGGCACCCATGATCTACGAGCAGTACTTC
TRBJ1-1	TRBV28	NA	NA	CATLTSGDTEAFF	TGTGCCACCCTGACCTCGGGGGACACTGAAGCTTTCTTT
TRBJ2-3	TRBV11-2	TRBD2	NA	CASSLEHAGGGYTQYF	TGTGCCAGCAGCTTAGAGCACGCCGGGGGAGGGTATACGCAGTATTTT
TRBJ1-2	TRBV27	TRBD1	NA	CASSYRQGMGGYTF	TGTGCCAGCAGCTATAGACAGGGAATGGGGGGCTACACCTTC
TRBJ2-7	TRBV2	NA	NA	CASNLDSSSYEQYF	TGTGCCAGCAACCTAGACAGCAGCTCCTACGAGCAGTACTTC
TRBJ1-1	TRBV10-2	TRBD1	NA	CASSKTQGRGGMNTEAFF	TGCGCCAGCAGCAAGACACAGGGGAGAGGGGGGATGAACACTGAAGCTTTCTTT
TRBJ2-5	TRBV6-1	NA	NA	CASSEGYYYRETQETQYF	TGTGCCAGCAGTGAGGGATATTATTACAGGGAAACCCAAGAGACCCAGTACTTC
TRBJ1-4	TRBV4-1	TRBD1	NA	CASSQDPGQGGKLFF	TGCGCCAGCAGCCAAGACCCTGGACAGGGTGGAAAACTGTTTTTT
TRBJ1-1	TRBV6-5	TRBD1	NA	CASSYGGTGGEAFF	TGTGCCAGCAGTTACGGCGGGACAGGGGGCGAGGCTTTCTTT
TRBJ2-7	TRBV4-1	TRBD1	NA	CASSQELRGQDFLYEQYF	TGCGCCAGCAGCCAAGAACTAAGAGGACAGGATTTCCTCTACGAGCAGTACTTC
TRBJ1-1	TRBV6-5	NA	NA	CASSPGMNTEAFF	TGTGCCAGCAGCCCAGGGATGAACACTGAAGCTTTCTTT
TRBJ1-4	TRBV7-2	NA	NA	CASSLGGLPNEKLFF	TGTGCCAGCAGCTTAGGAGGGTTGCCTAATGAAAAACTGTTTTTT
TRBJ1-5	TRBV2	NA	NA	CASSGEGSNQPQHF	TGTGCCTCCTCGGGGGAAGGAAGCAATCAGCCCCAGCATTTT
TRBJ2-3	TRBV7-6	NA	NA	CASSSGADTQYF	TGTGCCAGCAGCTCGGGGGCAGATACGCAGTATTTT
TRBJ1-2	TRBV27	NA	NA	CASGSRRDYGYTF	TGTGCCAGCGGCTCCAGACGGGACTATGGCTACACCTTC
TRBJ2-3	TRBV6-6	TRBD1	NA	CASSQTGGTDTQYF	TGTGCCAGCAGTCAAACAGGGGGCACAGATACGCAGTATTTT
TRBJ1-5	TRBV7-2	TRBD1	NA	CASSLSTRQGVQPQHF	TGTGCCAGCAGCTTAAGTACCCGACAGGGGGTTCAGCCCCAGCATTTT
TRBJ1-5	TRBV19	TRBD1	NA	CASSIGRQGAQPQHF	TGTGCCAGTAGTATTGGGCGACAGGGGGCTCAGCCCCAGCATTTT
TRBJ1-1	TRBV5-4	NA	NA	CASSYNDRNTEAFF	TGTGCCAGCAGTTATAATGACAGGAACACTGAAGCTTTCTTT
TRBJ2-2	TRBV7-9	NA	NA	CASSLSVNTGELFF	TGTGCCAGCAGCTTATCGGTAAACACCGGGGAGCTGTTTTTT
TRBJ1-5	TRBV6-5	TRBD1	NA	CATGTGYSNQPQHF	TGTGCCACGGGGACAGGTTATAGCAATCAGCCCCAGCATTTT
TRBJ2-3	TRBV7-9	TRBD2	NA	CASSSRPGLVADTQYF	TGTGCCAGCAGCTCGCGACCGGGACTAGTTGCAGATACGCAGTATTTT
TRBJ2-7	TRBV3-1/TRBV3-2	TRBD2	once	CASSQGGSSGRRHEQYF	TGTGCCAGCAGCCAAGGGGGATCTAGCGGGAGGAGGCACGAGCAGTACTTC
TRBJ2-7	TRBV11-2	NA	NA	CASSLVSTYEQYF	TGTGCCAGCAGCTTAGTCAGTACCTACGAGCAGTACTTC
TRBJ2-1	TRBV7-3	TRBD1	once	CASSTPGQGFNEQFF	TGTGCCAGCAGTACTCCGGGACAGGGTTTCAATGAGCAGTTCTTC
TRBJ2-2	TRBV7-8	NA	NA	CASRKAGVNTGELFF	TGTGCCAGCAGGAAAGCAGGGGTGAACACCGGGGAGCTGTTTTTT
TRBJ2-7	TRBV11-2	TRBD1	NA	CASSLASLATGGREEQYF	TGTGCCAGCAGCTTAGCCTCCCTGGCGACAGGGGGACGGGAAGAGCAGTACTTC
TRBJ1-1	TRBV7-2	NA	NA	CASTHKGGTEAFF	TGTGCCAGCACCCACAAAGGCGGGACTGAAGCTTTCTTT
TRBJ2-3	TRBV2	TRBD2	NA	CASSVSAGADTQYF	TGTGCCAGCAGTGTCTCCGCGGGGGCAGATACGCAGTATTTT
TRBJ1-2	TRBV6-2/TRBV6-3	NA	once	CASSLQGYDGYTF	TGTGCCAGCAGTCTTCAGGGTTATGATGGCTACACCTTC
TRBJ2-3	TRBV9	TRBD1	NA	CASSPRPGQDTDTQYF	TGTGCCAGCAGCCCACGACCGGGACAGGACACAGATACGCAGTATTTT
TRBJ1-1	TRBV19	NA	few	CASSIIQTNTEAFF	TGTGCCAGTAGTATAATACAGACGAACACTGAAGCTTTCTTT
TRBJ2-3	TRBV9	TRBD2	NA	CASSPGGSPLTDTQYF	TGTGCCAGCAGCCCGGGGGGAAGCCCCCTAACAGATACGCAGTATTTT
TRBJ2-7	TRBV6-5	NA	NA	CASKRTDFSYEQYF	TGTGCCAGCAAACGGACAGACTTCTCCTACGAGCAGTACTTC
TRBJ2-1	TRBV5-1	NA	NA	CASSSGARGNEQFF	TGCGCCAGCAGCTCAGGGGCCCGGGGCAATGAGCAGTTCTTC
TRBJ2-1	TRBV30	NA	NA	CAWSGWGGVRNEQFF	TGTGCCTGGAGTGGCTGGGGCGGGGTTCGCAATGAGCAGTTCTTC
TRBJ1-2	TRBV27	TRBD1	NA	CATCITGTATYGYTF	TGTGCCACCTGTATTACCGGGACAGCCACATATGGCTACACCTTC
TRBJ2-4	TRBV4-1	TRBD2	NA	CASSQEYEREDIQYF	TGCGCCAGCAGCCAAGAATACGAGCGGGAGGACATTCAGTACTTC
TRBJ2-2	TRBV30	TRBD2	NA	CAWSGVAGALNTGELFF	TGTGCCTGGAGTGGGGTAGCGGGGGCCCTGAACACCGGGGAGCTGTTTTTT
TRBJ1-6	TRBV30	NA	NA	CAWSVLSSPLHF	TGTGCCTGGAGTGTATTGAGTTCACCCCTCCACTTT
TRBJ2-3	TRBV7-6	TRBD2	NA	CASSLETSGLGDTQYF	TGTGCCAGCAGTCTAGAGACTAGCGGGTTGGGAGATACGCAGTATTTT
TRBJ2-7	TRBV7-8	TRBD2	NA	CASSSLAGTYEQYF	TGTGCCAGCAGCTCACTAGCGGGAACATACGAGCAGTACTTC
TRBJ1-5	TRBV19	TRBD1	once	CASAGDRVISNQPQHF	TGTGCCAGTGCCGGTGACAGGGTTATTAGCAATCAGCCCCAGCATTTT
TRBJ2-1	TRBV5-5	TRBD1	NA	CASSEGQGIYNEQFF	TGTGCCAGCAGCGAGGGACAGGGGATATACAATGAGCAGTTCTTC
TRBJ1-1	TRBV4-3	NA	NA	CASSQGAGNTEAFF	TGCGCCAGCAGCCAAGGGGCAGGGAACACTGAAGCTTTCTTT
TRBJ1-1	TRBV5-1	NA	NA	CASSAGDMNTEAFF	TGCGCCAGCAGCGCGGGAGATATGAACACTGAAGCTTTCTTT
TRBJ1-6	TRBV12-5	NA	NA	CASGRSGQLGSPLHF	TGTGCTAGTGGCCGATCCGGACAGCTAGGCTCACCCCTCCACTTT
TRBJ2-7	TRBV6-2/TRBV6-3	NA	NA	CASSYSGKTYEQYF	TGTGCCAGCAGTTACTCCGGGAAGACCTACGAGCAGTACTTC
TRBJ2-7	TRBV5-4	TRBD1	NA	CASSWDREHYEQYF	TGTGCCAGCAGCTGGGACAGGGAACACTACGAGCAGTACTTC
TRBJ1-4	TRBV5-4	NA	NA	CASSVTGPLANEKLFF	TGTGCCAGCAGCGTCACAGGACCTTTAGCTAATGAAAAACTGTTTTTT
TRBJ2-1	TRBV14	NA	NA	CASSQLPLAPVF	TGTGCCAGCAGCCAATTACCCCTCGCCCCAGTCTTC
TRBJ1-5	TRBV9	NA	NA	CASSPAQHF	TGTGCCAGCAGCCCGGCCCAGCATTTT
TRBJ2-3	TRBV19	NA	NA	CATRQSTDTQYF	TGTGCCACCCGACAGAGCACAGATACGCAGTATTTT
TRBJ2-5	TRBV7-8	TRBD1	NA	CASSPTTGATQYF	TGTGCCAGCAGCCCTACGACAGGGGCGACCCAGTACTTC
TRBJ2-1	TRBV29-1	TRBD1	NA	CSVQGAAGGDEQFF	TGCAGCGTTCAGGGGGCGGCAGGAGGCGATGAGCAGTTCTTC
TRBJ1-2	TRBV11-2	NA	NA	CASSTNQGTYGYTF	TGTGCCAGCAGCACCAATCAGGGGACCTATGGCTACACCTTC
TRBJ1-1	TRBV5-5	TRBD1	NA	CASSYGTGGTEAFF	TGTGCCAGCAGCTATGGGACAGGGGGCACTGAAGCTTTCTTT
TRBJ2-5	TRBV2	NA	NA	CASIPRTDYQETQYF	TGTGCCAGCATCCCCAGGACAGATTACCAAGAGACCCAGTACTTC
TRBJ2-5	TRBV5-1	TRBD2	NA	CASSPTLLAGGETQYF	TGCGCCAGCAGCCCAACGCTACTAGCGGGAGGGGAGACCCAGTACTTC